This T cell receptor (beta chain) was profiled in a study of blood T cell repertoires in COVID-19. Study information: Sources were T cells, B-cell-depleted T cells, or PBMCs; the material itself was cDNA or gDNA.

Patients of the Seattle cohort, enrolled during active infection, were followed longitudinally. Only in-frame clones appear in the TCRdb table, and some are missing; sequencing was by immunoSEQ multiplex PCR. The table lists hundreds of thousands of clones, about nine tenths of them singletons, with 6% to 8% in the top ten. The CDR3 consists of 15 residues. The germline V and J ends were trimmed by 0 bases and 5 bases, with 12 bases remaining between them. Per the germline V gene, CDR1 is KGHDR and CDR2 is SFDVKD. The sample taken for sequencing was peripheral blood. This chain joins TRBV24-1 and TRBJ2-5; a possible D gene is TRBD2 (6 bases). This sequence was found in a woman aged 70-85 years with COVID-19, enrolled during active disease. The CDR3 sequence: CATSDLRGARETQYF. The CDR3 DNA follows: TGTGCCACCAGTGATTTGCGCGGGGCTAGGGAGACCCAGTACTTC.